This T cell receptor (beta chain) emerged from a study of blood T cell repertoires in COVID-19. Produced via immunoSEQ multiplex PCR; TCRdb's table is partial and in-frame only. Of approximately 190,000 clones listed, 70% to 90% are singletons. The CDR3 consists of 11 residues. The source of this sequence is a woman between 40 and 55 years old who had recovered from COVID-19. The sequencing input was peripheral blood. V and J are TRBV5-3 and TRBJ2-7, with TRBD2 matching 8 bases. TRBV5-3 is an ORF, and what it does is uncertain. Here the CDR3 DNA reads TGTAACCTAGCGGGCCAGTACGAGCAGTACTTC. Translated, it gives CNLAGQYEQYF.